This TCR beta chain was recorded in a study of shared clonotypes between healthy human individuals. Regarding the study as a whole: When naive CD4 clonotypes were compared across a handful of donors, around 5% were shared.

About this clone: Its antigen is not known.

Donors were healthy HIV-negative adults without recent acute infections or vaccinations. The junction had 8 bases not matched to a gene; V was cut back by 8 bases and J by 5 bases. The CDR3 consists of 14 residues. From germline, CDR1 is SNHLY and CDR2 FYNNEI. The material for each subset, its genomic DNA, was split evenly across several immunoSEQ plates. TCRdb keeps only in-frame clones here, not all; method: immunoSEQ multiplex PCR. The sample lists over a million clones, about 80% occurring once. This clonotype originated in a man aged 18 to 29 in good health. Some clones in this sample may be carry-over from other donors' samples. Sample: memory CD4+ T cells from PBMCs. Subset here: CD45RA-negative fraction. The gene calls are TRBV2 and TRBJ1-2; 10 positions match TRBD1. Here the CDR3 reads CASRRQGALYGYTF. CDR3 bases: TGTGCCAGCCGTCGACAGGGGGCTTTATATGGCTACACCTTC.